The TCR beta chain under discussion was sequenced for a study of blood T cell repertoires in COVID-19. Study overall: Sites across the United States, Italy and Spain contributed samples from acute and convalescent COVID-19.

During active infection, Seattle patients enrolled and were then monitored through disease. V gave up 5 bases and J gave up 4 bases, with 6 bases separating them. Germline lookup yields CDR1 MDHEN and CDR2 SYDVKM. The CDR3 length is 12 residues. Per the authors' pipeline: Nucleated cell number was recorded as an estimate derived from reference gene primer amplification. Data came from immunoSEQ multiplex PCR; TCRdb stores just in-frame clones and leaves some out. V and J calls and clone size come straight from that table; D and trimming were deduced from the DNA. In the table there are about 250,000 clones, around 91% of which are singletons.

The sequenced material came from peripheral blood. The chain carries TRBV28 and TRBJ1-5, with unresolved D. The sequence was obtained from a woman in her sixties or seventies with COVID-19, enrolled during active disease. CDR3 amino acids: CASSLLNQPQHF. The CDR3 coding sequence is TGTGCCAGCAGTCTCTTGAATCAGCCCCAGCATTTT.